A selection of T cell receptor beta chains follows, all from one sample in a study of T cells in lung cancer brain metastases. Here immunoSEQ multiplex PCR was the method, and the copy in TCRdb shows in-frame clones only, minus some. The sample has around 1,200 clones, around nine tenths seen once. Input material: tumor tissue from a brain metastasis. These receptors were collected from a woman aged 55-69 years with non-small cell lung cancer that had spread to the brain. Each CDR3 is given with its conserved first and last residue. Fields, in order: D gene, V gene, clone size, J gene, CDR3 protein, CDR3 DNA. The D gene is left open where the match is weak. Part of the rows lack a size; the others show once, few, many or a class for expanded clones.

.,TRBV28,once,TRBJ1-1,CASSRRGMNTEAFF,TGTGCCAGCAGCCGCAGGGGAATGAACACTGAAGCTTTCTTT
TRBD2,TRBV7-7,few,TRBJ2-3,CASSSGRATDTQYF,TGTGCCAGCAGCTCCGGGAGGGCCACAGATACGCAGTATTTT
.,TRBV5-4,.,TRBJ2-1,CASSSPGGRRSYNEQFF,TGTGCCAGCAGCTCTCCGGGGGGCCGACGCTCCTACAATGAGCAGTTCTTC
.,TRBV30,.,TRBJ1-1,CAWSQGRNTEAFF,TGTGCCTGGAGTCAGGGCAGAAACACTGAAGCTTTCTTT
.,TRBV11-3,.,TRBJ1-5,CASSVSGSNQPQHF,TGTGCCAGCAGCGTGAGTGGGAGCAATCAGCCCCAGCATTTT
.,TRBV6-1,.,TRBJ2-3,CASRDSKDTQYF,TGTGCCAGCAGGGACAGTAAAGATACGCAGTATTTT
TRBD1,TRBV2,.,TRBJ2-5,CASSGQGAETQYF,TGTGCCAGCAGTGGACAGGGGGCAGAGACCCAGTACTTC
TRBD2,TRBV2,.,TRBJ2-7,CASSRGRASEQYF,TGTGCCAGCAGTCGCGGGAGGGCCTCCGAGCAGTACTTC
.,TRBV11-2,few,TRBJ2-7,CASSPSLVKPYEQYF,TGTGCCAGCAGCCCCTCATTGGTGAAGCCCTACGAGCAGTACTTC
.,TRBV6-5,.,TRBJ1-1,CASCESRGNTEAFF,TGTGCCAGCTGCGAATCCAGGGGGAACACTGAAGCTTTCTTT
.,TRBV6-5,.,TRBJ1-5,CASSYGAPGFNQPQHF,TGTGCCAGCAGTTACGGGGCCCCAGGGTTTAATCAGCCCCAGCATTTT
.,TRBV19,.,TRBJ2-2,CASSIRASGELFF,TGTGCCAGTAGTATTAGGGCTAGCGGGGAGCTGTTTTTT
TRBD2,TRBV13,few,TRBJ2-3,CASSSRGGVGDTQYF,TGTGCCAGCAGCTCTCGGGGGGGCGTCGGAGATACGCAGTATTTT
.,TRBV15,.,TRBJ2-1,CATSSPQEGSNEQFF,TGTGCCACCAGCAGCCCTCAGGAGGGTTCGAATGAGCAGTTCTTC
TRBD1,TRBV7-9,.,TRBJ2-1,CASSRRTGFDEQFF,TGTGCCAGCAGCCGGCGGACAGGGTTCGATGAGCAGTTCTTC
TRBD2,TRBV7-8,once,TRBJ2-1,CASSSAPGLAGNEQFF,TGTGCCAGCAGCTCTGCACCGGGACTAGCGGGAAATGAGCAGTTCTTC
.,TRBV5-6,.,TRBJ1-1,CASSSTTEAFF,TGTGCCAGCAGCTCAACCACTGAAGCTTTCTTT